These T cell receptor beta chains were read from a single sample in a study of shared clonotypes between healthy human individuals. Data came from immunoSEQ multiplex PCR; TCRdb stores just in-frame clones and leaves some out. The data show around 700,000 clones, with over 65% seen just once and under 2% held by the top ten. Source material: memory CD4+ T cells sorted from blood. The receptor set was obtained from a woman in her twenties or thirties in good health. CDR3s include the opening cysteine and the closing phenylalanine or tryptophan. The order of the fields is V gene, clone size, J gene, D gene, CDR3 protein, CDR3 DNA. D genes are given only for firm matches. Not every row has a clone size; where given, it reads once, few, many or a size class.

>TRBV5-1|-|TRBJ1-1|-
CASRLTGLKRVMNTEAFF
TGCGCCAGCAGACTGACAGGTCTCAAAAGAGTAATGAACACTGAAGCTTTCTTT
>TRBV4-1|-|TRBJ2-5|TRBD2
CASSQGTSGREETQYF
TGCGCCAGCAGCCAAGGAACTAGCGGGAGGGAGGAGACCCAGTACTTC
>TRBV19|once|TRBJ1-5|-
CASAENHGTVSNQPQHF
TGTGCCAGTGCCGAAAATCACGGGACGGTAAGCAATCAGCCCCAGCATTTT
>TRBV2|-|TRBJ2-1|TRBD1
CASSPGGKTANEQFF
TGTGCCAGCAGCCCAGGGGGCAAAACGGCCAATGAGCAGTTCTTC
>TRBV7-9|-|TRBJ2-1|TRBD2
CASSLPGGTSGRYEQFF
TGTGCCAGCAGCTTGCCCGGTGGGACTAGCGGGAGATATGAGCAGTTCTTC
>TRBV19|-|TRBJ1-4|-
CASAQFATNEKLFF
TGTGCCAGCGCCCAATTCGCAACTAATGAAAAACTGTTTTTT
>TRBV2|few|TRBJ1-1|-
CASSDLGTVNTEAFF
TGTGCCAGCAGTGATTTGGGAACGGTGAACACTGAAGCTTTCTTT
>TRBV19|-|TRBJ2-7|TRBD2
CAQRENLNEQYF
TGTGCCCAGCGGGAGAATCTAAACGAGCAGTACTTC
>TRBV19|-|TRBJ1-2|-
CASRDKRPGGYTF
TGTGCCAGTAGGGATAAGCGTCCAGGTGGCTACACCTTC
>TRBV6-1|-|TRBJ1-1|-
CASKGSLGSNTEAFF
TGTGCCAGCAAAGGCTCCCTAGGGTCTAACACTGAAGCTTTCTTT
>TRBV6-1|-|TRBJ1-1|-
CASSEGLGEAFF
TGTGCCAGCAGTGAAGGGTTGGGGGAAGCTTTCTTT
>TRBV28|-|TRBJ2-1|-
CASSKIGTEQFF
TGTGCCAGCAGCAAAATCGGGACCGAGCAGTTCTTC
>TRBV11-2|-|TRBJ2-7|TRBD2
CASSLRGTSGRGEQYF
TGTGCCAGCAGCTTACGAGGGACTAGCGGGAGAGGCGAGCAGTACTTC
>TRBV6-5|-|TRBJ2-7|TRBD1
CASSKDRGYEQYF
TGTGCCAGCAGCAAGGACAGGGGCTACGAGCAGTACTTC
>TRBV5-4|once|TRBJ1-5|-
CASRVGTVGNQPQHF
TGTGCCAGCAGGGTTGGCACAGTAGGAAATCAGCCCCAGCATTTT
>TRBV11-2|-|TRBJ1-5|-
CASSPGGGSSPENQPQHF
TGTGCCAGCAGCCCCGGTGGCGGGTCCTCCCCCGAAAATCAGCCCCAGCATTTT
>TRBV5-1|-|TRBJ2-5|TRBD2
CASSLVGTSRAQYF
TGCGCCAGCAGCTTGGTTGGGACTAGTCGGGCCCAGTACTTC
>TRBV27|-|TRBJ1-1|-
CASSFSGWNTEAFF
TGTGCCAGCAGTTTTAGTGGTTGGAACACTGAAGCTTTCTTT
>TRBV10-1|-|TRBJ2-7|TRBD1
CASSPDRASYEQYF
TGCGCCAGCAGTCCCGACAGGGCCTCCTACGAGCAGTACTTC
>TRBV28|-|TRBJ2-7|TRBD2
CASKMTSGSQYEQYF
TGTGCCAGCAAAATGACTAGCGGGAGCCAATACGAGCAGTACTTC
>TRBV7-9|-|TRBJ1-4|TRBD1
CASSPGDSSNEKLFF
TGTGCCAGCAGCCCGGGGGACAGCTCTAATGAAAAACTGTTTTTT
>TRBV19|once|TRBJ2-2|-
CASSIAGANTGELFF
TGTGCCAGTAGTATAGCGGGGGCGAACACCGGGGAGCTGTTTTTT
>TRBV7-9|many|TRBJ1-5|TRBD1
CASSLTGGGQPQHF
TGTGCCAGCAGTCTTACAGGGGGAGGTCAGCCCCAGCATTTT
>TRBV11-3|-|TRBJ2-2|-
CASSLETGSGELFF
TGTGCCAGCAGCTTAGAGACCGGCAGCGGGGAGCTGTTTTTT
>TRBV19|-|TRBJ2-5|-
CASSTGGWETQYF
TGTGCCAGTAGTACAGGGGGGTGGGAGACCCAGTACTTC
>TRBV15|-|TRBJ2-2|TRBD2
CATSRVYWGSGTNTGELFF
TGTGCCACCAGCAGAGTCTATTGGGGTAGCGGGACGAACACCGGGGAGCTGTTTTTT
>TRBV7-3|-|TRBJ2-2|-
CASRRRRENGGELFF
TGTGCCAGCAGACGCCGACGGGAGAATGGCGGGGAGCTGTTTTTT
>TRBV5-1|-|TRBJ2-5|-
CASYRDQETQYF
TGCGCCAGCTACAGGGACCAAGAGACCCAGTACTTC
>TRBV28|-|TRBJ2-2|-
CASSLSSENTGELFF
TGTGCCAGCAGTTTAAGTTCAGAGAACACCGGGGAGCTGTTTTTT
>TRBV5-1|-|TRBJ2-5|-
CASSLAAVEKETQYF
TGCGCCAGCAGCTTGGCCGCCGTGGAAAAAGAGACCCAGTACTTC
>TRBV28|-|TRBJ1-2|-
CASSFFPVGRAETYGYTF
TGTGCCAGCAGTTTTTTCCCCGTGGGGCGGGCAGAAACCTATGGCTACACCTTC